This T cell receptor (beta chain) was captured by sequencing in a study of vaccination and CD4 T cells after COVID-19. Overall study: Spike peptides, overlapping and drawn from SARS-CoV-2, HCoV-NL63, HCoV-OC43 and HCoV-229E, were used to stimulate cells.

The Oncomine TCR Beta short-read assay sequenced DNA from cultured CD4+ T cells. MiXCR, run by TCRdb on the PCR reads, gives a single entry per CDR3 protein. The sample consists of about 16,000 distinct CDR3 sequences, approximately 56% of them appearing once. This CDR3 has 17 amino acids. The V gene's germline CDR1 is SEHNR and CDR2 FQNEAQ (reference sequence). V lost 5 bases, J lost 5 bases, and 13 bases stayed unmatched. As for time point: late sampling 161 to 241 days after vaccination in a few convalescent patients. Treatment here: approximately 11-day PBMC culture with coronavirus spike peptide pools or control peptides (ViraFEST assay). Once peptide pools had expanded antigen-specific T cells, ViraFEST sequenced TCRs. Comment on this clonotype: Antigen: not known.

Whole-study findings and limits: Researchers report that a median about 86% of reactive clones in convalescent patients surfaced only post-vaccination.

The sequence was obtained from a human donor who had recovered from COVID-19. The input for sequencing was CD4+ T cells from blood, cultured in vitro, taken about 7 months after SARS-CoV-2 vaccination. The chain has TRBV7-9 and TRBJ2-1; 9 nucleotides line up with TRBD1. The CDR3 region is CASSPGQGPLGHNEQFF. CDR3 coding DNA: TGTGCCAGCAGCCCGGGACAGGGACCCCTTGGGCACAATGAGCAGTTCTTC.